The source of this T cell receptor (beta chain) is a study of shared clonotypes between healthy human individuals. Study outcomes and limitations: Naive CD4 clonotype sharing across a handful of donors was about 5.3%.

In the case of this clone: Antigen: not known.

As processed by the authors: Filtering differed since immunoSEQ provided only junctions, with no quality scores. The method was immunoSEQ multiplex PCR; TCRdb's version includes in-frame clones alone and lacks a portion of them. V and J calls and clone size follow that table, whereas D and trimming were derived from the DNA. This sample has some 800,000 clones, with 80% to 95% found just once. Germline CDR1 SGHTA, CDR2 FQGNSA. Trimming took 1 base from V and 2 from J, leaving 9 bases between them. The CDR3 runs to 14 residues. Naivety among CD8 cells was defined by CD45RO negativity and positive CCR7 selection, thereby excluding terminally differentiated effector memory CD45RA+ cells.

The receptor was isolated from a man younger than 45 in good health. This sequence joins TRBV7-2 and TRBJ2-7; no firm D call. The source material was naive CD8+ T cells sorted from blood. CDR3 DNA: TGTGCCAGCAGCTTAGATGGGTTACCCTACGAGCAGTACTTC. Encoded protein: CASSLDGLPYEQYF.